This entry is about one TCR beta chain. The sample comes from a study of somatic mutations in cytotoxic T cells in rheumatoid arthritis. Libraries were prepared by immunoSEQ multiplex PCR; TCRdb keeps only in-frame clonotypes and omits some of them. In the table there are about 18,000 clones, approximately 80% of which are singletons. The CDR3 spans 16 residues. Germline values: CDR1 LNHDA, CDR2 SQIVND (reference sequence). J gave up 0 bases and V 5 bases, and 5 bases lay outside the gene matches. This clonotype was sampled from an adult with rheumatoid arthritis. The sample was CD8+ T cells sorted from blood. The chain joins TRBV19 to TRBJ1-5, with 9 bases that match TRBD1. Here the CDR3 reads CASSPRTGASNQPQHF. The CDR3 coding sequence is TGTGCCAGTAGTCCTAGGACAGGGGCTAGCAATCAGCCCCAGCATTTT.